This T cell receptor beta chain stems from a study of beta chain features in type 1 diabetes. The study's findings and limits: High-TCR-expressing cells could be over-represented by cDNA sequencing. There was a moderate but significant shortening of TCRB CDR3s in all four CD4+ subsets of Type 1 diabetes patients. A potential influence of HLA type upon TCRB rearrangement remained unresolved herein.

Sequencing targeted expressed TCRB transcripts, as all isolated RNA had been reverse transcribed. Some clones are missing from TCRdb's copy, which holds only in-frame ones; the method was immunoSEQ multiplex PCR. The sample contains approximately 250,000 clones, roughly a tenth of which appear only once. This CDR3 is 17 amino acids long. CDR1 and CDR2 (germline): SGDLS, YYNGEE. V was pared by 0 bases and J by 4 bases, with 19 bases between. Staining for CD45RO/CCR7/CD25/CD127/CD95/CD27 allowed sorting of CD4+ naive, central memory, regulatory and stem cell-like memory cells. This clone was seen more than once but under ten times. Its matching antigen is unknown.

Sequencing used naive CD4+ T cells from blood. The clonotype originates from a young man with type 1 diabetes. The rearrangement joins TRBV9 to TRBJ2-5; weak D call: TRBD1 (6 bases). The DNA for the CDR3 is TGTGCCAGCAGCGTAGCTGGGGGCGGATACACCCCAGAGACCCAGTACTTC. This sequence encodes CASSVAGGGYTPETQYF. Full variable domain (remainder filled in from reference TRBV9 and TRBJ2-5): DSGVTQTPKHLITATGQRVTLRCSPRSGDLSVYWYQQSLDQGLQFLIQYYNGEERAKGNILERFSAQQFPDLHSELNLSSLELGDSALYFCASSVAGGGYTPETQYFGPGTRLLVL.